The 4 T cell receptor beta chains below come from one sample, sequenced in a study of beta chain features in type 1 diabetes. General observations from the study: TCRB CDR3s from Type 1 diabetes patients were moderately but significantly shorter in all four CD4+ subsets.

No antigens are known for them. Every bit of the isolated RNA underwent reverse transcription, so sequencing read expressed TCRB transcripts. Produced via immunoSEQ multiplex PCR; TCRdb's table is partial and in-frame only. This repertoire shows some 700,000 clones, over 10% found once; its top ten account for about 0.02%. What was sequenced was naive CD4+ T cells from blood. These receptors came from a man younger than 35 with type 1 diabetes.

This rearrangement joins TRBV7-3 to TRBJ2-7, with D maybe TRBD2 (6 bases). Trimming took 2 bases from V and 6 from J, leaving 11 bases between them. The germline V gene encodes CDR1 SGHTA and CDR2 FQGTGA. CDR3 size: 13 residues. CDR3 nucleotides: TGTGCCAGCAGCTTACAGGAGGGGCTCGAGCAGTACTTC. It translates to CASSLQEGLEQYF.

CDR3 amino acids: CASILTATGVAQPQHF. CDR3 nucleotide sequence: TGTGCCAGCATCCTTACCGCGACAGGGGTGGCTCAGCCCCAGCATTTT. The V call is TRBV25-1, the J call TRBJ1-5, with 8 bases that match TRBD1. The CDR3 is made up of 16 amino acids. CDR1 is MGHDK and CDR2 is SYGVNS in the germline V gene. Unmatched junction bases numbered 14, after V lost 7 bases and J lost 6 bases.

The rearrangement joins TRBV7-6 to TRBJ1-1, with D unresolved. CDR1 is SGHVS, CDR2 FNYEAQ, per germline. Trimming pared 7 bases from V and 1 base from J, leaving 10 bases between. The CDR3 is made up of 13 amino acids. CDR3 amino acids: CASTALENTEAFF. DNA for the CDR3: TGTGCCAGCACCGCTCTGGAGAACACTGAAGCTTTCTTT.

This clone was detected only a few times. The CDR3 region is CASSLGLETGNEQFF. DNA of the CDR3: TGCGCCAGCAGCCTGGGACTAGAGACAGGCAATGAGCAGTTCTTC. The rearrangement uses TRBV5-1 and TRBJ2-1; 8 nucleotides align to TRBD2. Germline values: CDR1 SGHRS, CDR2 YFSETQ. V trimming: 4 bases; J trimming: 6 bases; junction bases outside the gene matches: 9. The CDR3 runs to 15 residues.